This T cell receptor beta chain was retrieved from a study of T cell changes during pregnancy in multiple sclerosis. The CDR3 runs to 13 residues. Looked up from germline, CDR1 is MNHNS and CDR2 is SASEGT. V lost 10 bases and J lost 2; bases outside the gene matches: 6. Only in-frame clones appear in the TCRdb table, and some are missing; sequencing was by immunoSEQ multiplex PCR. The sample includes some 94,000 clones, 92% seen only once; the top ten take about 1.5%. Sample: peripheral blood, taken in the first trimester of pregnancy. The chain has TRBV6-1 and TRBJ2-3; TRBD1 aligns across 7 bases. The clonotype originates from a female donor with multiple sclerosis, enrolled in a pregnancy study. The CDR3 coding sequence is TGTGCCACCGACAGGGATCTCACAGATACGCAGTATTTT. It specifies CATDRDLTDTQYF.